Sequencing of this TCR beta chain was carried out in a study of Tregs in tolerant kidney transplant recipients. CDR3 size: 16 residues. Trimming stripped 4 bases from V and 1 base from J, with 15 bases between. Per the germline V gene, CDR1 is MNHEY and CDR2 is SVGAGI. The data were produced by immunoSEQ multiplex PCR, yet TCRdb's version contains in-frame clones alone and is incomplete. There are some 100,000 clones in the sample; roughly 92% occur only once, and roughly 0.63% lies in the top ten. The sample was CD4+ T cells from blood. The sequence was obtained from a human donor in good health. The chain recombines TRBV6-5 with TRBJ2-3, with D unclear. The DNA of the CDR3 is TGTGCCAGCAGTTTGACCCAATCTCCCCGCACAGATACGCAGTATTTT. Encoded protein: CASSLTQSPRTDTQYF.